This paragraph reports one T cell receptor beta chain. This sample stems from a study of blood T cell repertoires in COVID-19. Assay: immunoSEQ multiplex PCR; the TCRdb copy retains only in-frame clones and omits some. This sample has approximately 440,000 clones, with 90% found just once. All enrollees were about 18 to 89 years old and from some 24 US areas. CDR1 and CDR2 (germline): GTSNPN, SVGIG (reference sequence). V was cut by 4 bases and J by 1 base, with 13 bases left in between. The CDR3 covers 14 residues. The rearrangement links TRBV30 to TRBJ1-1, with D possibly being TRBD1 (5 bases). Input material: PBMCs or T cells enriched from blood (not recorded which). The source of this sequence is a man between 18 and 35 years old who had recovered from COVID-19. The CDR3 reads CAWNFLTANTEAFF. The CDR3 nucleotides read TGTGCCTGGAATTTCCTGACAGCGAACACTGAAGCTTTCTTT.